The entry below gives a single T cell receptor beta chain sequence along with its context. Its antigen is undetermined. This entry comes from a study of long-term antiretroviral therapy in people with HIV. Broader study findings: Repertoire dominance by clones expanded before ART was seen at all time points. An increase in diversity followed ART, yet levels stayed below transplant donor controls.

This CDR3 contains 12 residues. Trimming removed 1 base at V and 11 bases at J, with 12 bases between. Germline V gene data show CDR1 as GTSNPN and CDR2 as SVGIG (reference sequence). This was the immunoSEQ v3.0 assay at survey level. Clones were read by immunoSEQ multiplex PCR, and TCRdb kept only the in-frame ones, dropping some. The top ten hold roughly 10% of the sample, which has about 20,000 clones, around nine tenths seen once. This receptor was identified in a woman younger than 45 with HIV. This chain joins TRBV30 and TRBJ2-1; possible D gene TRBD2, 6 bases. Specimen: unsorted PBMCs, collected approximately 4.5 years before starting antiretroviral therapy. CDR3 bases: TGTGCCTGGAGTGGGTCCGGGACTCAGCAGTTCTTC. Translated, it gives CAWSGSGTQQFF.